A selection of T cell receptor beta chains follows, all from one sample in a study of blood T cell repertoires in COVID-19. The repertoire was sequenced with immunoSEQ multiplex PCR; TCRdb's copy has only in-frame clones and lacks some. The repertoire includes about 400,000 clones, roughly 86% of them detected once, and roughly 2% sits in the top ten. Sequencing used PBMCs or T cells enriched from blood (not recorded which). The source is a middle-aged woman with acute COVID-19. CDR3s include the opening cysteine and the closing phenylalanine or tryptophan. The order of the fields is V gene, D gene, J gene, clone size, CDR3 DNA, CDR3 protein. The D gene is left open where the match is weak. Where a row states a size, it is once, few, many or the class of an expanded clone; other rows omit it.

TRBV6-2/TRBV6-3	TRBD1	TRBJ1-1	.	TGTGCCAGCAGTTACTCCGGGACAGGGCTAGAAGCTTTCTTT	CASSYSGTGLEAFF
TRBV11-2	.	TRBJ1-3	.	TGTGCCAGCAGCCTCGGGTCGTATGGAAACACCATATATTTT	CASSLGSYGNTIYF
TRBV30	.	TRBJ1-6	.	TGTGCCTGGAGTATGGTCCACTATTCACCCCTCCACTTT	CAWSMVHYSPLHF
TRBV1	.	TRBJ2-2	.	TGCACCAGCAGCCAAGAACGCGAGAACACCGGGGAGCTGTTTTTT	CTSSQERENTGELFF
TRBV7-9	.	TRBJ1-2	.	TGTGCCAGCAGCCCCGGTGACTATGGCTACACCTTC	CASSPGDYGYTF
TRBV5-1	.	TRBJ2-7	.	TGCGCCAGCAGCTCGGGCGTGGAGGGTTACGAGCAGTACTTC	CASSSGVEGYEQYF
TRBV19	TRBD1	TRBJ1-2	few	TGTGCCAGTAGTCTATGGACAGGGAGGTTGGAGTCTGGCTACACCTTC	CASSLWTGRLESGYTF
TRBV10-3	TRBD2	TRBJ2-1	few	TGTGCCATCAGTGACTCCGGGACTAGCGGGTACAATGAGCAGTTCTTC	CAISDSGTSGYNEQFF
TRBV5-4	.	TRBJ1-2	.	TGTGCCAGCAGCTTGGGGCCGGGAGACTATGGCTACACCTTC	CASSLGPGDYGYTF
TRBV5-5	.	TRBJ2-7	.	TGTGCCAGCAGCGAATACAGGACGACCTACGAGCAGTACTTC	CASSEYRTTYEQYF
TRBV7-2	TRBD1	TRBJ1-4	few	TGTGCCAGCAGCTTAGGGTATTCAGGGGGCTTGGCCAATGAAAAACTGTTTTTT	CASSLGYSGGLANEKLFF
TRBV30	TRBD1	TRBJ1-1	.	TGTGCCTGGGACAGGGGGCTCGGGAACACTGAAGCTTTCTTT	CAWDRGLGNTEAFF
TRBV5-6	TRBD2	TRBJ2-5	.	TGTGCCAGCAGCTTGGTTAGCGGGGGGCCCTCCGCCAAGACCCAGTACTTC	CASSLVSGGPSAKTQYF
TRBV9	.	TRBJ2-7	.	TGTGCCAGCAGCGTAGCAGGGACTGTAAACTACGAGCAGTACTTC	CASSVAGTVNYEQYF
TRBV5-1	.	TRBJ2-2	.	TGCGCCAGCAGCTTGAATTTTCCCGGACAGCACACCGGGGAGCTGTTTTTT	CASSLNFPGQHTGELFF
TRBV5-1	.	TRBJ1-2	.	TGCGCCAGCAGCTTGGAACAGGGTGTGCGTGGCTACACCTTC	CASSLEQGVRGYTF
TRBV7-9	TRBD1	TRBJ2-7	.	TGTGCCAGCAGCCCCCGTACTTTGACAGGGCACGAGCAGTACTTC	CASSPRTLTGHEQYF
TRBV4-1	.	TRBJ1-5	.	TGCGCCAGCAGCCAGCAGGGTATCGGCAATCAGCCCCAGCATTTT	CASSQQGIGNQPQHF
TRBV5-6	TRBD1	TRBJ2-1	.	TGTGCCAGCAGCTTCGGGACAGTCAATGAGCAGTTCTTC	CASSFGTVNEQFF
TRBV15	.	TRBJ1-1	.	TGTGCCACCAGCACCTACACTGAAGCTTTCTTT	CATSTYTEAFF
TRBV6-5	.	TRBJ2-2	.	TGTGCCAGCAGTCTGACCCCCGGGGGCGGGGAGCTGTTTTTT	CASSLTPGGGELFF
TRBV7-2	.	TRBJ2-3	.	TGTGCCAGCAGCTTATTGAACTCTCCTCATGTTTTGTATTTT	CASSLLNSPHVLYF
TRBV24-1	TRBD1	TRBJ2-2	few	TGTGCCACCAGTGATTTTTTAGGACAGGGGATCGGGGAGCTGTTTTTT	CATSDFLGQGIGELFF
TRBV6-1	TRBD1	TRBJ2-7	.	TGTGCCAGCAGTGAACCGGGACAGGTGGCCTACGAGCAGTACTTC	CASSEPGQVAYEQYF
TRBV25-1	.	TRBJ2-2	.	TGTGCCAGCAGTTGGGGAGCGGAGATCTTTAACACCGGGGAGCTGTTTTTT	CASSWGAEIFNTGELFF
TRBV3-1/TRBV3-2	TRBD2	TRBJ2-1	once	TGTGCCAGCAGCCAAGATCCGATCAGCGGGGGCGAAGATGAGCAGTTCTTC	CASSQDPISGGEDEQFF
TRBV18	.	TRBJ2-1	.	TGTGCCAGCTCACCCGAGGGTTACAATGAGCAGTTCTTC	CASSPEGYNEQFF
TRBV7-2	.	TRBJ2-1	.	TGTGCCAGCAGTCTCCTCAATGAGCAGTTCTTC	CASSLLNEQFF
TRBV30	TRBD1	TRBJ1-1	.	TGTGCCTGGAGTGGAGGACAGGGGGACACTGAAGCTTTCTTT	CAWSGGQGDTEAFF
TRBV3-1/TRBV3-2	TRBD2	TRBJ2-5	few	TGTGCCAGCAGCCAAGGGACTAGCGGGCAAGAGACCCAGTACTTC	CASSQGTSGQETQYF
TRBV12-5	TRBD2	TRBJ2-1	.	TGTGCTAGTGGTTTACGGGGGGGAGGGCAGTTCTTC	CASGLRGGGQFF
TRBV7-9	TRBD1	TRBJ2-2	.	TGTGCCAGCAGCCTGGGACAGACTTTTCTCACCGGGGAGCTGTTTTTT	CASSLGQTFLTGELFF
TRBV19	TRBD1	TRBJ1-5	once	TGTGCCAGTAGGACAGGGGGCAAGGGCAATCAGCCCCAGCATTTT	CASRTGGKGNQPQHF
TRBV5-4	TRBD1	TRBJ2-7	once	TGTGCCAGCAGCTCGACGACAGGGTCCTACGAGCAGTACTTC	CASSSTTGSYEQYF
TRBV10-3	.	TRBJ2-3	.	TGTGCCATCAGTGAGTCCCGAGCAGATACGCAGTATTTT	CAISESRADTQYF
TRBV3-1/TRBV3-2	.	TRBJ2-7	.	TGTGCCAGCAGCCCCGGTTTCCCAGGCACCTCCTACGAGCAGTACTTC	CASSPGFPGTSYEQYF
TRBV6-6	TRBD2	TRBJ2-7	.	TGTGCCAGCAGTTACGGGGGAGGGCTTGGGGAGCAGTACTTC	CASSYGGGLGEQYF
TRBV5-4	.	TRBJ1-2	.	TGTGCCAGCAGCTTCCGGGGTGGCGATGGCTACACCTTC	CASSFRGGDGYTF
TRBV10-3	TRBD1	TRBJ1-1	.	TGTGCCATCAGTGGTGACTTCGGGACAGGGGGAACTGAAGCTTTCTTT	CAISGDFGTGGTEAFF
TRBV5-1	TRBD1	TRBJ1-2	.	TGCGCCAGCAGCTTGGTACAGGGGGCCGGTGGCTACACCTTC	CASSLVQGAGGYTF
TRBV5-1	.	TRBJ1-2	.	TGCGCCAGCAGCTTGGACAGTGGTCGTACTAACTATGGCTACACCTTC	CASSLDSGRTNYGYTF
TRBV11-2	TRBD1	TRBJ1-6	.	TGTGCCAGCAGCTGGGGACAGGCTCATAATTCACCCCTCCACTTT	CASSWGQAHNSPLHF
TRBV4-1	.	TRBJ2-1	.	TGCGCCAGCAGCCCCAACAGGGGGGCTAGCGGCAAGTCTGGCGAGCAGTTCTTC	CASSPNRGASGKSGEQFF